One and the same sample provided the 32 T cell receptor beta chains below, sequenced in a study of neoadjuvant nivolumab and ipilimumab in lung cancer. The data were produced by immunoSEQ multiplex PCR, yet TCRdb's version contains in-frame clones alone and is incomplete. The table has 25,000 to 30,000 clones, about 70% seen once; the top ten hold roughly 18%. Source: tumor tissue, taken after neoadjuvant nivolumab, alone or with ipilimumab, at or shortly before surgery. The receptor source for this set is an adult with non-small cell lung cancer.

Regarding this clone: This CDR3 is also generated by other DNA sequences in the sample. This rearrangement joins TRBV25-1 to TRBJ2-7; 9 nucleotides agree with TRBD2. This CDR3 region has 13 residues. V lost 6 bases to trimming and J lost 2 bases; unmatched junction nucleotides: 2. The V gene's germline CDR1 is MGHDK and CDR2 SYGVNS. CDR3 in amino acids: CASRASGAYEQYF. CDR3 nucleotide sequence: TGTGCCAGCAGAGCTAGCGGGGCCTACGAGCAGTACTTC.

This clone was counted only a few times. The genes are TRBV7-2 and TRBJ1-3; tentative D call: TRBD1 (5 bases). The CDR3 has 16 residues. CDR1 SGHTA and CDR2 FQGNSA come from the germline V gene. With 0 bases removed from V and 4 bases from J, the gap between germline ends came to 13 bases. CDR3 residues: CASSLAPGMEGNTIYF. The DNA for the CDR3 is TGTGCCAGCAGCTTAGCGCCAGGGATGGAAGGAAACACCATATATTTT.

The J gene is TRBJ2-7, the V gene TRBV5-6, with a tentative D call TRBD2 (5 bases). V lost 2 bases to trimming and J lost 5 bases, with 11 bases between them. There are 13 residues in the CDR3. Germline V gene data show CDR1 as SGHDT and CDR2 as YYEEEE. CDR3 coding DNA: TGTGCCAGCAGCTTACCGGGGTACCACGAGCAGTACTTC. Encoded protein: CASSLPGYHEQYF.

The chain uses TRBV7-9 and TRBJ2-7; D possibly matches TRBD1 or TRBD2 (5 bases each). The length of the CDR3 is 16 residues. Germline CDR1 SEHNR, CDR2 FQNEAQ (reference sequence). Deletions cut 2 bases from V and 5 bases from J, with 19 bases between. CDR3 amino acids: CASSLSLRGRDDEQYF. The CDR3, as DNA: TGTGCCAGCAGCTTATCCCTTAGGGGACGTGACGACGAGCAGTACTTC. Looking up the rest from reference TRBV7-9 and TRBJ2-7 gives the full variable domain: DTGVSQNPRHKITKRGQNVTFRCDPISEHNRLYWYRQTLGQGPEFLTYFQNEAQLEKSRLLSDRFSAERPKGSFSTLEIQRTEQGDSAMYLCASSLSLRGRDDEQYFGPGTRLTVT.

The J gene is TRBJ1-1, the V gene TRBV15; possibly TRBD1 for D (6 bases). V gave up 4 bases and J gave up 9 bases, with 9 bases separating them. Germline loops: CDR1 LNHNV, CDR2 YYDKDF (reference sequence). The CDR3 is made up of 11 amino acids. The CDR3 DNA is TGTGCCACCAGCAACCGGGACAAAGCTTTCTTT. It codes for CATSNRDKAFF.

This chain joins TRBV10-2 and TRBJ2-3, with TRBD2 matching 10 bases. The CDR3 loop spans 15 amino acids. Germline lookup yields CDR1 WSHSY and CDR2 SAAADI. V lost 8 bases, J lost 1 base, and 6 bases stayed unmatched. Here the CDR3 DNA reads TGCGCCAGCTGGTCGCTAGCGGGGGGCACAGATACGCAGTATTTT. Translated, it gives CASWSLAGGTDTQYF.

V is TRBV2 and J is TRBJ2-7, with TRBD2 identical over 11 bases. Per the germline V gene, CDR1 is SNHLY and CDR2 is FYNNEI. The CDR3 contains 13 residues. V dropped 7 bases and J dropped 3; count of bases not matched to a gene: 2. The CDR3 reads CASTGTSGYEQYF. CDR3 bases: TGTGCCAGCACCGGGACTAGCGGCTACGAGCAGTACTTC.

This chain joins TRBV30 and TRBJ2-5, with 8 bases that match TRBD2. The germline CDR1 and CDR2 sequences are GTSNPN and SVGIG (reference sequence). The CDR3 consists of 15 residues. The junction had 12 bases not matched to a gene; V was cut back by 4 bases and J by 5 bases. The CDR3 reads CAWTKGSGVFETQYF. DNA of the CDR3: TGTGCCTGGACGAAAGGTAGCGGGGTGTTTGAGACCCAGTACTTC.

This chain links TRBV30 with TRBJ1-2, with 8 bases lining up with TRBD1. The ends lost 1 base at V and 4 bases at J; junction bases unmatched: 8. Germline CDR1 and CDR2: GTSNPN and SVGIG (reference sequence). CDR3 length: 15 amino acids. In DNA, the CDR3 is TGTGCCTGGAGTGCCACTCAGGGGGCTGGCTATGGCTACACCTTC. It codes for CAWSATQGAGYGYTF.

The chain employs TRBV28 and TRBJ1-5; TRBD1 might be the D (5 bases). Germline CDR1 reads MDHEN; CDR2 reads SYDVKM. Trimming left V 5 bases short and J 5 bases short, with 10 bases between. CDR3 length: 13 residues. The CDR3 sequence: CASSQGSYQPQHF. The CDR3 DNA follows: TGTGCCAGCAGTCAGGGAAGTTATCAGCCCCAGCATTTT.

The gene calls are TRBV28 and TRBJ2-3, with 7 bases matching TRBD1. V was pared by 4 bases and J by 0 bases, with 4 bases of the junction left unmatched. The CDR3 contains 15 residues. Germline CDR1 is MDHEN and CDR2 is SYDVKM. The DNA for the CDR3 is TGTGCCAGCAGTTCGGACAGGTCTAGCACAGATACGCAGTATTTT. Translation: CASSSDRSSTDTQYF.

This sequence joins TRBV6-5 and TRBJ2-3; D gene ambiguous. From germline, CDR1 is MNHEY and CDR2 SVGAGI. V gave up 7 bases and J gave up 6 bases, with 20 bases separating them. There are 15 residues in the CDR3. The CDR3 DNA follows: TGTGCCAGCACCGAGAAGTCGGCTGGGTGGGATACGCAGTATTTT. Translation gives CASTEKSAGWDTQYF.

The chain is built from TRBV18 and TRBJ1-1; D unresolved. This CDR3 spans 13 amino acids. With 1 base removed from V and 2 bases from J, the gap between germline ends came to 5 bases. Germline loops: CDR1 KGHSH, CDR2 LQKENI. The CDR3 nucleotides read TGTGCCAGCTCACCACTCAGAAACACTGAAGCTTTCTTT. Translated, it gives CASSPLRNTEAFF.

The chain couples TRBV5-1 to TRBJ2-1; D may match TRBD1 or TRBD2 (6 bases each). The CDR3 is 13 amino acids. Trimming took off 6 bases at V and 4 bases at J, with 11 bases between the two ends. Germline values: CDR1 SGHRS, CDR2 YFSETQ. CDR3 amino acids: CASKGGIYNEQFF. CDR3 sequence (DNA): TGCGCCAGCAAGGGGGGCATTTACAATGAGCAGTTCTTC.

This chain links TRBV5-5 with TRBJ2-7; 7 nucleotides match TRBD1. Trimming at V came to 1 base and at J to 3 bases, leaving 4 bases not matched to a gene. There are 14 residues in the CDR3. Germline CDR1 SGHKS, CDR2 YYEKEE (reference sequence). The CDR3 nucleotides are TGTGCCAGCAGCTTGAGGACAGGTCTCTACGAGCAGTACTTC. Amino acids: CASSLRTGLYEQYF.

The chain employs TRBV30 and TRBJ2-1; 8 bases match TRBD1. Germline CDR1 is GTSNPN and CDR2 is SVGIG (reference sequence). The CDR3 is 15 amino acids. After removal of 5 bases from V and 0 bases from J, the junction contained 6 bases not matched to a gene. The CDR3 spells CAWARQGSSYNEQFF. CDR3 sequence (DNA): TGTGCCTGGGCAAGACAGGGGAGCTCCTACAATGAGCAGTTCTTC.

The chain is built from TRBV18 and TRBJ2-2; no reliable D call. The V and J ends lost 1 base and 6 bases respectively, with 9 bases between them. CDR1 is KGHSH and CDR2 is LQKENI in the germline V gene. The CDR3 is made up of 14 amino acids. The CDR3 coding sequence is TGTGCCAGCTCACCACAGGGTGAGGCCGGGGAGCTGTTTTTT. Its translation: CASSPQGEAGELFF.

The chain carries TRBV5-1 and TRBJ2-7, with D possibly being TRBD2 (6 bases). The V and J ends lost 1 base and 5 bases respectively, with 16 bases between them. Germline V lookup: CDR1 SGHRS, CDR2 YFSETQ. This CDR3 spans 15 amino acids. The CDR3 sequence: CASSLTGTLLHEQYF. The CDR3 region has the DNA TGCGCCAGCAGCTTGACGGGGACTCTCTTGCACGAGCAGTACTTC.

The table lists this clone with a few counts. The chain is built from TRBV5-6 and TRBJ2-3, with D unresolved. This CDR3 has 13 amino acids. Germline V gene sequence: CDR1 SGHDT, CDR2 YYEEEE. Trimming took off 4 bases at V and 2 bases at J, with 8 bases between the two ends. The CDR3 is CASSPANTDTQYF. In DNA, the CDR3 is TGTGCCAGCAGCCCCGCCAACACAGATACGCAGTATTTT.

V is TRBV11-2 and J is TRBJ1-6; D unclear. This CDR3 spans 17 amino acids. The V and J ends lost 3 bases and 7 bases respectively, with 19 bases between them. The germline CDR1 and CDR2 sequences are SGHAT and FQNNGV. CDR3 DNA: TGTGCCAGCAGCTTGGGAGGAACGGCGGTGAGCAATTCACCCCTCCACTTT. Protein product: CASSLGGTAVSNSPLHF. Full variable domain (outside the CDR3, taken from reference TRBV11-2 and TRBJ1-6): EAGVAQSPRYKIIEKRQSVAFWCNPISGHATLYWYQQILGQGPKLLIQFQNNGVVDDSQLPKDRFSAERLKGVDSTLKIQPAKLEDSAVYLCASSLGGTAVSNSPLHFGNGTRLTVT.

V usage is TRBV4-2 and J usage is TRBJ2-7; 11 bases map to TRBD2. Germline trimming cut 1 base from V and 2 bases from J; bases unmatched to any gene: 1. Germline CDR1 and CDR2: LGHNA and YNFKEQ. CDR3 length: 15 residues. CDR3 amino acids: CASSQGLAGTYEQYF. The CDR3 DNA is TGTGCCAGCAGCCAAGGACTAGCGGGGACCTACGAGCAGTACTTC.

This clone was recorded once. The chain has TRBV11-3 and TRBJ1-1, with D maybe TRBD1 (6 bases). The germline V and J ends were trimmed by 5 bases and 3 bases, with 13 bases remaining between them. Germline assignment: CDR1 SGHNT and CDR2 YENEEA. The CDR3 runs to 14 residues. In DNA form, the CDR3 reads TGTGCCAGCAGCAAGGGGGGGGCGGACACTGAAGCTTTCTTT. As protein: CASSKGGADTEAFF.

The rearrangement uses TRBV4-1 and TRBJ1-2; D remains ambiguous. Trimming left V 0 bases short and J 5 bases short, with 13 bases between. The CDR3 contains 15 residues. The V gene's germline CDR1 is MGHRA and CDR2 YSYEKL. The CDR3 DNA follows: TGCGCCAGCAGCCAAGATGAATACGTAAGGTATGGCTACACCTTC. Translated, it gives CASSQDEYVRYGYTF.

Within the sample, this clone is medium-sized. The chain uses TRBV6-5 and TRBJ1-2; D call uncertain. Trimming cost V 2 bases and J 2 bases, with 6 bases left between them. Germline V CDR1 and CDR2: MNHEY, SVGAGI. The CDR3 totals 13 residues. In DNA form, the CDR3 reads TGTGCCAGCAGTTACGGGGTAAACTATGGCTACACCTTC. Protein: CASSYGVNYGYTF.

The chain carries TRBV18 and TRBJ1-1, with D uncertain. With 3 bases removed from V and 7 bases from J, the gap between germline ends came to 12 bases. Germline V lookup: CDR1 KGHSH, CDR2 LQKENI. The length of the CDR3 is 13 residues. The CDR3 spells CASSPVSLGEAFF. In DNA form, the CDR3 reads TGTGCCAGCTCACCGGTCAGCTTGGGTGAAGCTTTCTTT. Complete variable domain (other parts from reference TRBV18 and TRBJ1-1): NAGVMQNPRHLVRRRGQEARLRCSPMKGHSHVYWYRQLPEEGLKFMVYLQKENIIDESGMPKERFSAEFPKEGPSILRIQQVVRGDSAAYFCASSPVSLGEAFFGQGTRLTVV.

V is TRBV30 and J is TRBJ2-2; D is perhaps TRBD1 (6 bases). Trimming left V 3 bases short and J 1 base short, with 21 bases between. CDR1 is GTSNPN and CDR2 is SVGIG in the germline V gene (reference sequence). The CDR3 spans 18 residues. The CDR3 region is CAWSYYPPGHMNTGELFF. The CDR3 DNA reads as TGTGCCTGGAGCTATTATCCCCCGGGACATATGAACACCGGGGAGCTGTTTTTT.

This clone was seen only a few times. V usage is TRBV2 and J usage is TRBJ1-1; a weak D match, TRBD1 (6 bases). Trimming left V 8 bases short and J 0 bases short, with 16 bases between. The CDR3 is 15 residues long. From germline, CDR1 is SNHLY and CDR2 FYNNEI. The CDR3 loop reads CASGPGAWLNTEAFF. In DNA form, the CDR3 reads TGTGCCAGCGGGCCAGGGGCGTGGCTGAACACTGAAGCTTTCTTT.

This chain uses TRBV4-1 with TRBJ2-6; TRBD1 aligns across 7 bases. The V and J ends lost 2 bases and 4 bases, in that order; junction bases with no gene match: 8. The CDR3 runs 17 residues. Germline CDR1 is MGHRA and CDR2 is YSYEKL. The CDR3, as DNA: TGCGCCAGCAGCCAAAGGGGACAGATCTCCGGGGCCAACGTCCTGACTTTC. As protein: CASSQRGQISGANVLTF.

The chain joins TRBV2 to TRBJ1-6; D may be TRBD1 (6 bases). In germline, CDR1 is SNHLY, CDR2 FYNNEI. The CDR3 length is 16 residues. Trimming removed 10 bases at V and 12 bases at J, with 28 bases between. CDR3 loop: CAITLRAGAFEGPLHF. The CDR3 DNA is TGTGCCATTACCTTGAGGGCAGGGGCGTTTGAAGGACCCCTCCACTTT.

The rearrangement joins TRBV5-1 to TRBJ2-1, with 11 bases matching TRBD2. Germline CDR1 reads SGHRS; CDR2 reads YFSETQ. V shed 7 bases, J shed 5 bases, and the junction held 5 bases outside the gene matches. This CDR3 has 14 amino acids. The CDR3 loop reads CASAGTSGDNEQFF. In nucleotides, the CDR3 is TGCGCCAGCGCCGGGACTAGCGGCGACAATGAGCAGTTCTTC.

This chain links TRBV19 with TRBJ2-1; tentative D call: TRBD2 (6 bases). The germline CDR1 and CDR2 sequences are LNHDA and SQIVND (reference sequence). V was pared by 7 bases and J by 8 bases, with 15 bases between. The CDR3 totals 13 residues. CDR3 residues: CASTYKGLDEQFF. CDR3 nucleotide sequence: TGTGCCAGTACCTACAAGGGACTCGATGAGCAGTTCTTC.

The rearrangement uses TRBV7-2 and TRBJ1-6; maybe TRBD1 (5 bases). Trimming removed 5 bases at V and 7 bases at J, with 15 bases between. CDR1 is SGHTA, CDR2 FQGNSA, per germline. The CDR3 runs to 15 residues. CDR3 coding DNA: TGTGCCAGCAGCCGTTTCCAGGGAGACAATTCACCCCTCCACTTT. It encodes CASSRFQGDNSPLHF.